This T cell receptor beta chain was captured in a study of blood T cell repertoires in COVID-19. Across the study: The United States, Italy and Spain provided the acute and convalescent COVID-19 samples. From T cells, B-cell-depleted T cells, or PBMCs came the material, which was cDNA or gDNA.

Germline values: CDR1 MNHEY, CDR2 SMNVEV (reference sequence). The V gene lost 10 bases and the J gene lost 0 bases, with 25 bases spanning the gap. This CDR3 has 19 amino acids. In the source study's methods: By means of reference gene primer amplification, nucleated cell counts were estimated. Clones were sequenced by immunoSEQ multiplex PCR, and TCRdb holds only the in-frame ones, with some missing. That table is the source of V, J and clone size, and D and trimming were worked out from the DNA. The sample shows 88,000 or so clones, approximately 86% of them seen only once. V and J are TRBV27 and TRBJ2-6; the D gene could be TRBD1 or TRBD2 (5 bases each). The TCR comes from a man in his sixties with acute or convalescent COVID-19. Source material: peripheral blood. CDR3 nucleotides: TGTGCCACCAGGGACCGGGTGGCGGACTTGAGCTCTGGGGCCAACGTCCTGACTTTC. Translated, it gives CATRDRVADLSSGANVLTF.